Below, 23 T cell receptor beta chains from the same sample are listed, as sequenced in a study of control samples from healthy donors and cancer patients. The protocol was immunoSEQ multiplex PCR, while the TCRdb copy is restricted to in-frame clones and leaves out a portion. The data hold 45,000 to 70,000 clones, with around 90% observed a single time. The sequenced sample was PBMCs. The receptors here all came from a young man with colorectal cancer.

The V and J genes are TRBV30 and TRBJ1-5, with TRBD1 matching 9 bases. The CDR3 has 19 amino acids. Germline values: CDR1 GTSNPN, CDR2 SVGIG (reference sequence). Unmatched junction bases numbered 19, after V lost 2 bases and J lost 5 bases. This CDR3 reads CAWSRFGTGPESVHQPQHF. The CDR3 DNA follows: TGTGCCTGGAGTCGCTTCGGGACAGGGCCGGAGAGCGTGCATCAGCCCCAGCATTTT.

The rearrangement joins TRBV5-4 to TRBJ1-2, with D perhaps matching TRBD1 (6 bases). Trimming cost V 4 bases and J 4 bases, with 17 bases left between them. This CDR3 is built from 15 residues. Germline-derived CDR1 and CDR2 are SGHNT and YYREEE (reference sequence). CDR3 sequence (DNA): TGTGCCAGCAGCCTTGAGGGGGGGCCGGTCTATGGCTACACCTTC. This gives the protein CASSLEGGPVYGYTF.

The chain employs TRBV4-3 and TRBJ1-2; tentatively, D is TRBD1 (6 bases). Germline assignment: CDR1 LGHNA and CDR2 YSLEER. CDR3 length: 19 residues. Trimming pared 0 bases from V and 5 bases from J, leaving 25 bases between. DNA for the CDR3: TGCGCCAGCAGCCAAGAACTCCTGGCAGGGGATCCGCGATTATATGGCTACACCTTC. Amino acids: CASSQELLAGDPRLYGYTF.

This chain uses TRBV10-1 with TRBJ2-1, with D uncertain. Deletions cut 0 bases from V and 4 bases from J, with 7 bases between. The CDR3 spans 14 residues. The V gene's germline CDR1 is WNHNN and CDR2 SYGVQD (reference sequence). CDR3 nucleotides: TGCGCCAGCAGTGAGTCGGGTCGGTACAATGAGCAGTTCTTC. As protein: CASSESGRYNEQFF.

In this sample, this clone turned up once. This chain links TRBV4-2 with TRBJ1-3, with a weak D call TRBD1 (6 bases). The CDR3 contains 16 residues. CDR1 LGHNA and CDR2 YNFKEQ come from the germline V gene. Trimming left V 6 bases short and J 4 bases short, with 19 bases between. CDR3 in DNA: TGTGCCAGCAGTCTCCAATTTCTCGACAGGGGAAACACCATATATTTT. Its translation is CASSLQFLDRGNTIYF.

This clone was detected only once. The CDR3 DNA reads TGCGCCAGCAGCCAAGATCTTGGGGAAAGCTCCTATAATTCACCCCTCCACTTT. Its protein product is CASSQDLGESSYNSPLHF. This chain links TRBV4-1 with TRBJ1-6; unclear D gene. There are 18 residues in the CDR3. Per the germline V gene, CDR1 is MGHRA and CDR2 is YSYEKL. The V end lost 0 bases, the J end lost 0 bases, and 12 bases lay between the germline ends.

This chain connects TRBV5-4 to TRBJ1-2; D perhaps matches TRBD1 (6 bases). This CDR3 contains 14 residues. Germline V CDR1 and CDR2: SGHNT, YYREEE (reference sequence). V was clipped by 0 bases and J by 3 bases, with 9 bases between them. The CDR3 DNA reads as TGTGCCAGCAGCTTGGCCGGGGGCGACTATGGCTACACCTTC. It is translated as CASSLAGGDYGYTF.

This chain joins TRBV7-2 and TRBJ1-1; D call uncertain. Looked up from germline, CDR1 is SGHTA and CDR2 is FQGNSA. Trimming stripped 4 bases from V and 1 base from J, with 7 bases between. CDR3 length: 13 amino acids. The CDR3: CASSSTRNTEAFF. CDR3 DNA: TGTGCCAGCAGCTCGACAAGGAACACTGAAGCTTTCTTT. Combining the CDR3 with reference TRBV7-2 and TRBJ1-1 gives the whole variable domain GAGVSQSPSNKVTEKGKDVELRCDPISGHTALYWYRQSLGQGLEFLIYFQGNSAPDKSGLPSDRFSAERTGGSVSTLTIQRTQQEDSAVYLCASSSTRNTEAFFGQGTRLTVV.

The V and J genes are TRBV27 and TRBJ1-1; D is undetermined. The V gene lost 5 bases and the J gene lost 0 bases, with 10 bases spanning the gap. This CDR3 has 14 amino acids. Germline loops: CDR1 MNHEY, CDR2 SMNVEV (reference sequence). This CDR3 reads CASSKYPMNTEAFF. The CDR3 DNA follows: TGTGCCAGCAGTAAATACCCTATGAACACTGAAGCTTTCTTT.

This clone occurred once. This sequence joins TRBV7-2 and TRBJ1-2, with D possibly being TRBD1 (6 bases). CDR3 size: 15 residues. Per the germline V gene, CDR1 is SGHTA and CDR2 is FQGNSA. V lost 2 bases and J 8 bases, leaving 18 bases between the germline ends. CDR3 region: CASSLRQVGARGYTF. CDR3 nucleotides: TGTGCCAGCAGCTTACGTCAGGTGGGGGCAAGGGGCTACACCTTC. The full variable domain, rest sourced from reference TRBV7-2 and TRBJ1-2, is GAGVSQSPSNKVTEKGKDVELRCDPISGHTALYWYRQSLGQGLEFLIYFQGNSAPDKSGLPSDRFSAERTGGSVSTLTIQRTQQEDSAVYLCASSLRQVGARGYTFGSGTRLTVV.

The chain uses TRBV4-3 and TRBJ2-3; 7 bases align to TRBD1. The CDR3 extends over 15 amino acids. Germline V CDR1 and CDR2: LGHNA, YSLEER. After removal of 8 bases from V and 2 bases from J, the junction contained 10 bases not matched to a gene. The CDR3 DNA reads TGCGCCAGCTCCCAGGGACAGAGGATCACAGATACGCAGTATTTT. Amino acids: CASSQGQRITDTQYF.

This sequence joins TRBV4-3 and TRBJ2-2; D call uncertain. The ends were cut back, 2 bases at V and 2 bases at J, with 6 bases in the middle. CDR1 and CDR2 (germline): LGHNA, YSLEER. CDR3 length equals 14 residues. CDR3 amino acids: CASSQTTNTGELFF. In DNA form, the CDR3 reads TGCGCCAGCAGCCAAACAACAAACACCGGGGAGCTGTTTTTT.

This chain connects TRBV6-1 to TRBJ2-7; D remains unclear. Germline V lookup: CDR1 MNHNS, CDR2 SASEGT. The CDR3 covers 13 residues. V was shortened by 5 bases and J by 1 base, with 9 bases between the two germline ends. The CDR3 protein is CASSLPGSYEQYF. In DNA form, the CDR3 reads TGTGCCAGCAGTCTCCCCGGATCCTACGAGCAGTACTTC.

This rearrangement joins TRBV19 to TRBJ1-2; 9 bases align to TRBD1. The J segment lost 5 bases and the V segment lost 7 bases, leaving 17 bases of the junction unmatched. The germline V gene encodes CDR1 LNHDA and CDR2 SQIVND (reference sequence). The length of the CDR3 is 17 residues. The CDR3 reads CASTIALGTGNPYGYTF. Here the CDR3 DNA reads TGTGCCAGTACTATTGCCCTCGGGACAGGGAATCCGTATGGCTACACCTTC.

This chain links TRBV30 with TRBJ2-1; D ambiguous. Germline lookup yields CDR1 GTSNPN and CDR2 SVGIG (reference sequence). Trimming shortened V by 4 bases and J by 0 bases, and 7 bases separated the two germline ends. This CDR3 has 13 amino acids. DNA for the CDR3: TGTGCCTGGACCCCAAGCTCCTACAATGAGCAGTTCTTC. It is translated as CAWTPSSYNEQFF. Combining the CDR3 with reference TRBV30 and TRBJ2-1 gives the whole variable domain SQTIHQWPATLVQPVGSPLSLECTVEGTSNPNLYWYRQAAGRGLQLLFYSVGIGQISSEVPQNLSASRPQDRQFILSSKKLLLSDSGFYLCAWTPSSYNEQFFGPGTRLTVL.

In nucleotides, the CDR3 is TGTGCCACCAGTGATACCCACTCATACGATCGAGATACGCAGTATTTT. Translated, it gives CATSDTHSYDRDTQYF. The chain links TRBV24-1 to TRBJ2-3; no clear D gene. CDR3 length: 16 amino acids. Germline loops: CDR1 KGHDR, CDR2 SFDVKD. V shed 3 bases and J shed 5 bases, with 17 bases lying between them.

The V call is TRBV12-3 or TRBV12-4, the J call TRBJ1-5; D is uncertain. Trimming took off 3 bases at V and 7 bases at J, with 10 bases between the two ends. The CDR3 has 13 residues. The CDR3 protein is CASSFSGYQPQHF. The CDR3, as DNA: TGTGCCAGCAGTTTTTCGGGGTACCAGCCCCAGCATTTT.

The rearrangement uses TRBV5-8 and TRBJ2-7; D is perhaps TRBD2 (7 bases). Germline V CDR1 and CDR2: SGHTS, YDEGEE. V was pared by 2 bases and J by 5 bases, with 20 bases between. The CDR3 has 16 residues. This chain's CDR3 is CASSFPIRGALDEQYF. In DNA form, the CDR3 reads TGTGCCAGCAGCTTTCCTATCCGGGGGGCCTTGGACGAGCAGTACTTC.

This chain uses TRBV7-6 with TRBJ2-2, with 10 bases matching TRBD1. This CDR3 has 16 residues. Germline trimming cut 5 bases from V and 4 bases from J; bases unmatched to any gene: 7. Germline values: CDR1 SGHVS, CDR2 FNYEAQ. The CDR3 sequence: CASSPTRDRGTGELFF. In DNA, the CDR3 is TGTGCCAGCAGCCCAACCCGGGACAGGGGCACCGGGGAGCTGTTTTTT.

The chain links TRBV29-1 to TRBJ2-1, with 12 bases identical to TRBD2. The CDR3 runs to 18 residues. With 0 bases clipped from V and 2 bases from J, the junction kept 8 bases outside the gene matches. CDR1 and CDR2 (germline): SQVTM, ANQGSEA. The CDR3 spells CSVEDLGLAGLAYNEQFF. DNA of the CDR3: TGCAGCGTTGAAGATCTGGGACTAGCGGGTTTAGCCTACAATGAGCAGTTCTTC.

The chain employs TRBV2 and TRBJ1-1; D not certain. Trimming removed 2 bases at V and 5 bases at J, with 9 bases between. Germline lookup yields CDR1 SNHLY and CDR2 FYNNEI. The CDR3 runs to 13 residues. CDR3: CASSEKEDTEAFF. CDR3 DNA sequence: TGTGCCAGCAGTGAAAAGGAGGATACTGAAGCTTTCTTT.

This clone came up once. The chain employs TRBV27 and TRBJ2-5; a possible D gene is TRBD2 (7 bases). The CDR3 covers 14 residues. The V end lost 3 bases, the J end lost 5 bases, and 13 bases lay between the germline ends. Germline lookup yields CDR1 MNHEY and CDR2 SMNVEV (reference sequence). CDR3 in amino acids: CASSFGGALETQYF. The CDR3 DNA reads TGTGCCAGCAGTTTTGGGGGGGCCTTGGAGACCCAGTACTTC.

This clone was picked up a small number of times. The V and J genes are TRBV6-2 or TRBV6-3 and TRBJ2-6; D is unclear. Germline values: CDR1 MNHEY, CDR2 SVGEGT. Trimming stripped 5 bases from V and 0 bases from J, with 14 bases between. The CDR3 sequence is 17 residues long. CDR3: CASSEAGQPSGANVLTF. DNA for the CDR3: TGTGCCAGCAGTGAGGCAGGTCAACCCTCTGGGGCCAACGTCCTGACTTTC.